One sample yielded the 25 T cell receptor beta chains listed below, sequenced in a study of cytomegalovirus exposure and HLA in healthy donors. The primer mix had 60 Vbeta and 13 Jbeta primers. TCRdb keeps only in-frame clones here, not all; method: immunoSEQ multiplex PCR. The sample has 95,000 to 150,000 clones; about three fifths are singletons. Specimen: PBMCs. The receptors were sampled from a woman aged 40 to 55 in good health and CMV-seropositive.

The V and J genes are TRBV27 and TRBJ1-6; possible D gene TRBD1, 5 bases. Germline V gene sequence: CDR1 MNHEY, CDR2 SMNVEV (reference sequence). CDR3 length: 16 amino acids. V dropped 7 bases and J dropped 5 bases, with 18 bases sitting between them. This CDR3 reads CASTARGTGNNSPLHF. CDR3 bases: TGTGCCAGCACCGCCCGCGGGACGGGGAATAATTCACCCCTCCACTTT.

In this sample, this clone turned up a few times. The V and J genes are TRBV30 and TRBJ1-1; 9 bases align to TRBD1. The CDR3 runs 15 residues. The germline V gene encodes CDR1 GTSNPN and CDR2 SVGIG (reference sequence). Trimming cost V 1 base and J 3 bases; bases outside gene matches: 6. CDR3 coding DNA: TGTGCCTGGAGTGCGGGACAGGGAGCGGACACTGAAGCTTTCTTT. It encodes CAWSAGQGADTEAFF.

The rearrangement joins TRBV5-1 to TRBJ2-5, with 7 nucleotides matching TRBD2. The DNA end favors TRBJ2-7, so the J call may be wrong. This CDR3 contains 16 residues. From germline, CDR1 is SGHRS and CDR2 YFSETQ. The CDR3 spells CASSFFTGGSSYEQYF. In nucleotides, the CDR3 is TGCGCCAGCAGCTTTTTTACGGGGGGTTCGTCCTACGAGCAGTACTTC.

This clone was seen only a few times. The chain carries TRBV5-6 and TRBJ1-1; D unclear. CDR1 and CDR2 (germline): SGHDT, YYEEEE. Trimming left V 0 bases short and J 7 bases short, with 7 bases between. CDR3 length equals 12 residues. In DNA, the CDR3 is TGTGCCAGCAGCTTGGAGGCGGGTGAAGCTTTCTTT. It specifies CASSLEAGEAFF.

The V and J genes are TRBV5-6 and TRBJ2-2; unclear D gene. This CDR3 is 13 amino acids long. Deletions cut 4 bases from V and 1 base from J, with 5 bases between. The germline V gene has CDR1 SGHDT and CDR2 YYEEEE. CDR3 in amino acids: CASSVVNTGELFF. In DNA form, the CDR3 reads TGTGCCAGCAGCGTCGTGAACACCGGGGAGCTGTTTTTT. The variable domain in full, with the rest retrieved from reference TRBV5-6 and TRBJ2-2, is DAGVTQSPTHLIKTRGQQVTLRCSPKSGHDTVSWYQQALGQGPQFIFQYYEEEERQRGNFPDRFSGHQFPNYSSELNVNALLLGDSALYLCASSVVNTGELFFGEGSRLTVL.

This chain joins TRBV30 and TRBJ1-5; 9 positions agree with TRBD1. With V trimmed by 5 bases and J by 3 bases, 2 bases remained unmatched. There are 13 residues in the CDR3. The germline V gene has CDR1 GTSNPN and CDR2 SVGIG (reference sequence). The CDR3 reads CAWGQGINQPQHF. The CDR3 DNA follows: TGTGCCTGGGGACAGGGGATCAATCAGCCCCAGCATTTT. Combining the CDR3 with reference TRBV30 and TRBJ1-5 gives the whole variable domain SQTIHQWPATLVQPVGSPLSLECTVEGTSNPNLYWYRQAAGRGLQLLFYSVGIGQISSEVPQNLSASRPQDRQFILSSKKLLLSDSGFYLCAWGQGINQPQHFGDGTRLSIL.

This sequence joins TRBV6-1 and TRBJ1-1; 7 bases map to TRBD1. Germline CDR1 and CDR2: MNHNS and SASEGT. The CDR3 contains 11 residues. Germline trimming cut 6 bases from V and 12 bases from J; bases unmatched to any gene: 7. CDR3 loop: CASSQDRVSFF. For the CDR3, the DNA is TGTGCCAGCAGCCAAGACAGGGTTTCTTTCTTT.

The chain carries TRBV6-1 and TRBJ1-1, with D possibly matching TRBD1 (5 bases). The germline V gene has CDR1 MNHNS and CDR2 SASEGT. The CDR3 is 13 amino acids. The V gene lost 7 bases and the J gene lost 1 base, with 10 bases spanning the gap. For the CDR3, the DNA is TGTGCCAGCAAACGAGGACAGAACACTGAAGCTTTCTTT. Amino acid sequence: CASKRGQNTEAFF.

The chain recombines TRBV29-1 with TRBJ2-7; 8 nucleotides agree with TRBD1. Germline lookup yields CDR1 SQVTM and CDR2 ANQGSEA. The CDR3 extends over 14 amino acids. After removal of 4 bases from V and 1 base from J, the junction contained 6 bases not matched to a gene. CDR3 sequence (DNA): TGCAGCGTTGGAGCCAGACAGGGGTCCTACGAGCAGTACTTC. It translates to CSVGARQGSYEQYF.

On this clone: An end of the junction does not agree with germline; a read error may underlie this. The chain carries TRBV6-1 and TRBJ2-7, with TRBD2 matching over 8 bases. This CDR3 spans 15 amino acids. Germline-derived CDR1 and CDR2 are MNHNS and SASEGT. CDR3 sequence reads: CASTEGGGPTYEQYF. The CDR3 bases are TGTGCCAGCACTGAAGGCGGGGGGCCAACCTACGAGCAGTACTTC.

V is TRBV9 and J is TRBJ2-1; unclear D gene. Trimming stripped 0 bases from V and 7 bases from J, with 5 bases between. CDR3 length: 12 residues. Per germline, CDR1 SGDLS and CDR2 YYNGEE. The CDR3 here is CASSVALNEQFF. CDR3 bases: TGTGCCAGCAGCGTAGCGTTAAATGAGCAGTTCTTC.

This clone turned up a few times. The genes are TRBV9 and TRBJ2-2; tentatively, D is TRBD1 (6 bases). This CDR3 has 15 residues. The germline V and J ends were trimmed by 1 base and 1 base, with 8 bases remaining between them. Germline V lookup: CDR1 SGDLS, CDR2 YYNGEE. The CDR3 DNA reads TGTGCCAGCAGCGTAACAGGGTGGAACACCGGGGAGCTGTTTTTT. Protein product: CASSVTGWNTGELFF.

V gene TRBV6-5 combines with J gene TRBJ2-7, with D maybe TRBD2 (6 bases). Trimming cost V 1 base and J 7 bases, with 8 bases left between them. The germline gives CDR1 MNHEY, CDR2 SVGAGI. The CDR3 sequence is 12 residues long. This CDR3 is CASSYLGGEQYF. The DNA of the CDR3 is TGTGCCAGCAGTTACTTGGGGGGTGAGCAGTACTTC.

This rearrangement joins TRBV28 to TRBJ1-1; D is ambiguous. Per the germline V gene, CDR1 is MDHEN and CDR2 is SYDVKM. Between the trimmed V and J ends, which lost 6 bases and 1 base, there was a span of 9 bases. CDR3 size: 13 residues. The CDR3: CASSPSGNTEAFF. CDR3 bases: TGTGCCAGCAGCCCCTCAGGGAACACTGAAGCTTTCTTT.

The chain combines TRBV7-2 with TRBJ1-4; TRBD1 is a possible D gene (5 bases). The CDR3 contains 15 residues. Trimming left V 1 base short and J 5 bases short, with 11 bases between. Germline V gives CDR1 SGHTA, CDR2 FQGNSA. CDR3 nucleotide sequence: TGTGCCAGCAGCTTAGGTCCAGGGTTAAATGAAAAACTGTTTTTT. Translating it yields CASSLGPGLNEKLFF.

J is TRBJ1-2 and V is TRBV4-1; D not resolved. The CDR3 has 15 amino acids. In germline, CDR1 is MGHRA, CDR2 YSYEKL. The ends were cut back, 1 base at V and 6 bases at J, with 15 bases in the middle. The CDR3 DNA sequence: TGCGCCAGCAGCCAAGGGCGGGCCAGGAGGAATGGCTACACCTTC. As protein: CASSQGRARRNGYTF.

The V gene is TRBV19, the J gene TRBJ1-2, with D possibly being TRBD1 (6 bases). V lost 7 bases and J 6 bases, leaving 15 bases between the germline ends. Per the germline V gene, CDR1 is LNHDA and CDR2 is SQIVND (reference sequence). The CDR3 consists of 13 residues. CDR3 sequence reads: CASKHRALNGYTF. The CDR3 DNA is TGTGCCAGTAAACACAGGGCCCTCAATGGCTACACCTTC.

The chain couples TRBV19 to TRBJ2-1, with 8 positions matching TRBD2. The germline V gene has CDR1 LNHDA and CDR2 SQIVND (reference sequence). This CDR3 spans 13 amino acids. Trimming took 7 bases from V and 3 from J; bases not matched to a gene: 2. The DNA for the CDR3 is TGTGCCAGTATCAGCGGGAGCTACAATGAGCAGTTCTTC. Amino acid sequence: CASISGSYNEQFF.

This sequence joins TRBV5-6 and TRBJ2-5; D gene uncertain. The DNA end is a closer match to TRBJ2-7, so the J assignment may be wrong. The CDR3 length is 12 residues. CDR1 SGHDT and CDR2 YYEEEE come from the germline V gene. CDR3 region: CASSPGRHEQYF. CDR3 DNA sequence: TGTGCCAGCAGCCCCGGTCGTCACGAGCAGTACTTC.

The chain couples TRBV6-5 to TRBJ2-3; D is undetermined. V was shortened by 0 bases and J by 6 bases, with 7 bases between the two germline ends. The CDR3 is 13 amino acids. Germline CDR1 reads MNHEY; CDR2 reads SVGAGI. This CDR3 reads CASSYSNQDTQYF. The CDR3 DNA reads TGTGCCAGCAGTTACTCTAACCAGGATACGCAGTATTTT.

The chain joins TRBV29-1 to TRBJ1-1; 12 nucleotides align to TRBD1. The CDR3 length is 14 residues. Germline lookup yields CDR1 SQVTM and CDR2 ANQGSEA. Trimming took 6 bases from V and 6 from J; bases not matched to a gene: 8. The CDR3 is CSVGTGGVLAEAFF. CDR3 coding DNA: TGCAGCGTGGGGACAGGGGGCGTATTGGCTGAAGCTTTCTTT.

This chain joins TRBV9 and TRBJ2-6, with a weak D call TRBD1 (5 bases). The CDR3 has 19 amino acids. CDR1 and CDR2 from the germline V gene are SGDLS and YYNGEE. V lost 1 base and J lost 0, with 17 bases in between. Here the CDR3 DNA reads TGTGCCAGCAGCGTAATCGCCCCAGGGTTAGGCTCTGGGGCCAACGTCCTGACTTTC. It specifies CASSVIAPGLGSGANVLTF.

In nucleotides, the CDR3 is TGCGCCAGCAGCTTGTCGGCGGGAGGTTTAGTCAATGAGCAGTTCTTC. It codes for CASSLSAGGLVNEQFF. The rearrangement joins TRBV5-1 to TRBJ2-1; 8 bases are a match to TRBD2. The CDR3 sequence is 16 residues long. CDR1 is SGHRS and CDR2 is YFSETQ in the germline V gene. V dropped 1 base and J dropped 6; count of bases not matched to a gene: 9.

The chain couples TRBV6-1 to TRBJ2-1; TRBD2 agrees at 9 bases. The CDR3 length is 15 residues. Per the germline V gene, CDR1 is MNHNS and CDR2 is SASEGT. The junction had 5 bases not matched to a gene; V was cut back by 5 bases and J by 3 bases. The CDR3 DNA sequence: TGTGCCAGCAGTTCCGCTAGCGGGGTCTACAATGAGCAGTTCTTC. It codes for CASSSASGVYNEQFF.

The chain is built from TRBV6-1 and TRBJ2-5; TRBD2 aligns across 13 bases. The CDR3 sequence is 15 residues long. Losses at the gene ends were 6 bases for V and 2 bases for J; bases not matched to a gene: 3. Germline V lookup: CDR1 MNHNS, CDR2 SASEGT. CDR3 in amino acids: CASSRLAGGQETQYF. CDR3 nucleotide sequence: TGTGCCAGCAGCCGACTAGCGGGAGGTCAAGAGACCCAGTACTTC.